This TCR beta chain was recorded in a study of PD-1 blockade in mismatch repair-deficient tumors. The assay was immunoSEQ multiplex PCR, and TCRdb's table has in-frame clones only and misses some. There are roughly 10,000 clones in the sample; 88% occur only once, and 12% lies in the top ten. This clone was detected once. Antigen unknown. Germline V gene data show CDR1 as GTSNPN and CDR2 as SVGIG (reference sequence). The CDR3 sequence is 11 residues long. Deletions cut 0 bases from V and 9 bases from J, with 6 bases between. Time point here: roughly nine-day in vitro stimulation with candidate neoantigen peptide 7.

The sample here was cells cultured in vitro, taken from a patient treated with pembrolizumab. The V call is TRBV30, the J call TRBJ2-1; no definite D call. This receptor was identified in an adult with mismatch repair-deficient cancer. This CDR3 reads CAWSVHGEQFF. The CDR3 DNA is TGTGCCTGGAGTGTACATGGTGAGCAGTTCTTC.